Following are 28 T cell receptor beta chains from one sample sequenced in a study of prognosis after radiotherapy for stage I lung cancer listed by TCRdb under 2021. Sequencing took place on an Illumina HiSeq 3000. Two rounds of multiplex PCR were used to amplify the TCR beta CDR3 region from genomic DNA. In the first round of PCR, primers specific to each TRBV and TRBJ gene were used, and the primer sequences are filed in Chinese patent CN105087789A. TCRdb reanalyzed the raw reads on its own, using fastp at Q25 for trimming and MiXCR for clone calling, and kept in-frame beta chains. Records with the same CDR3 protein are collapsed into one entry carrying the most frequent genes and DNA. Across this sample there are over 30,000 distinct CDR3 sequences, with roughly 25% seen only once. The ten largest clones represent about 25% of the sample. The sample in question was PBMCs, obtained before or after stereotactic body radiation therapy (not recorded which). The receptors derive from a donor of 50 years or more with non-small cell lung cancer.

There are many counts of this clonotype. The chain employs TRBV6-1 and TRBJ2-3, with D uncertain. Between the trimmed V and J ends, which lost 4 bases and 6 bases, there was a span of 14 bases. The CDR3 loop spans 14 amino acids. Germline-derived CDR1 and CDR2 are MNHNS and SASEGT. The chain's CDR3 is CASSAETAADTQYF. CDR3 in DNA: TGTGCCAGCAGTGCTGAGACCGCGGCGGATACGCAGTATTTT.

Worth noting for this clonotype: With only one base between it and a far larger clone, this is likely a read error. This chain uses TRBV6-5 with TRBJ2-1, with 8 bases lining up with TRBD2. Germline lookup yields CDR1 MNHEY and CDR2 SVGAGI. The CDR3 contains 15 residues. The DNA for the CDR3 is TGTGCCAGCAGGCCCGGGACTAGAAATAACAATGAGCAGCTCTTC. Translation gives CASRPGTRNNNEQLF.

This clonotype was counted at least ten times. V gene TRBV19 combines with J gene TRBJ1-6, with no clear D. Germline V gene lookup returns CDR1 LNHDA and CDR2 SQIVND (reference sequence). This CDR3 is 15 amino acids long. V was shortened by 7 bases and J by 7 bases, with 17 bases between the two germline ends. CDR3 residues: CASKGLDLFNSPLHF. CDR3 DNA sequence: TGTGCCAGTAAGGGTCTGGACTTGTTCAATTCACCCCTCCACTTT.

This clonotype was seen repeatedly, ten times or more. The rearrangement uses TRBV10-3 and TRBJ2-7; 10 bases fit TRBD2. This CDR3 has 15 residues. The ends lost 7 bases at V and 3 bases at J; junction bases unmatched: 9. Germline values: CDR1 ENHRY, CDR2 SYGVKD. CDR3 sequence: CAITSDLAGGYEQYF. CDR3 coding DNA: TGTGCCATCACCTCAGATTTAGCGGGGGGCTACGAGCAGTACTTC.

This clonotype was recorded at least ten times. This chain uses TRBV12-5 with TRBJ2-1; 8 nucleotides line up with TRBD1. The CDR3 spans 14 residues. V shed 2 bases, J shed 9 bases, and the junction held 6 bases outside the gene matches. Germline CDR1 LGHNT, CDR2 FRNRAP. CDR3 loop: CASGLTGGSGEQFF. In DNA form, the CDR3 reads TGTGCTAGTGGTTTGACAGGGGGAAGTGGTGAGCAGTTCTTC. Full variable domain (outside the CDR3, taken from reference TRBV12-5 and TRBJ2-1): DARVTQTPRHKVTEMGQEVTMRCQPILGHNTVFWYRQTMMQGLELLAYFRNRAPLDDSGMPKDRFSAEMPDATLATLKIQPSEPRDSAVYFCASGLTGGSGEQFFGPGTRLTVL.

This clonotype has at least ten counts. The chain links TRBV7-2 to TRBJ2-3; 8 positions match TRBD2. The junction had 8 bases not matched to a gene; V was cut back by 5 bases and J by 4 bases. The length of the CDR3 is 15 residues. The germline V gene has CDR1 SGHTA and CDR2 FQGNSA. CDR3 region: CASSPAGLDADTQYF. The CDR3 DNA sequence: TGTGCCAGCAGCCCCGCGGGACTAGACGCAGATACGCAGTATTTT.

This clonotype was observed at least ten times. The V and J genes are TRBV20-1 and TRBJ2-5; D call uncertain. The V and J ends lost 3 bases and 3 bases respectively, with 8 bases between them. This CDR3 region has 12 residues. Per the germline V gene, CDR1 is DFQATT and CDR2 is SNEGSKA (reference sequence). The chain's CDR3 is CSASMPEETQYF. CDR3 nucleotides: TGCAGTGCTAGTATGCCAGAAGAGACCCAGTACTTC.

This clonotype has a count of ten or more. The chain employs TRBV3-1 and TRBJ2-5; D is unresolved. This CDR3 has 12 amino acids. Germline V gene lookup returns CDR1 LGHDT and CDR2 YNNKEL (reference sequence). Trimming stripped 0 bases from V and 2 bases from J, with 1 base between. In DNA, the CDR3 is TGTGCCAGCAGCCAAGAACAAGAGACCCAGTACTTC. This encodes CASSQEQETQYF.

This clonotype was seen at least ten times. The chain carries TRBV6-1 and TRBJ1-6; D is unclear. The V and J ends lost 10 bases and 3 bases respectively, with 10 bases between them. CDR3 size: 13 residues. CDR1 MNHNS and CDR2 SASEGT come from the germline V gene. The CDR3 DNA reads TGTGCCACCAGCCAAAACTATAATTCACCCCTCCACTTT. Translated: CATSQNYNSPLHF.

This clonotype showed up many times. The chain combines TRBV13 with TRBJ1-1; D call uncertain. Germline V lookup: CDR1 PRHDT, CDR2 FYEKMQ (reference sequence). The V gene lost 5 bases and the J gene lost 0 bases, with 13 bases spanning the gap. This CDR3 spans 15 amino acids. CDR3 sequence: CASSRRRSMNTEAFF. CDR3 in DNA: TGTGCCAGCAGCCGAAGACGGTCCATGAACACTGAAGCTTTCTTT.

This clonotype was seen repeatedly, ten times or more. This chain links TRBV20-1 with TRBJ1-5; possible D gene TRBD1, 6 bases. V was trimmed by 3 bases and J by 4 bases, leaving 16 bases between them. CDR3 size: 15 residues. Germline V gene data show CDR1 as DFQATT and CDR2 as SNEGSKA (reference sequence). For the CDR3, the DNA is TGCAGTGCTAGCCCCCTACAGGGAGTAAATCAGCCCCAGCATTTT. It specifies CSASPLQGVNQPQHF.

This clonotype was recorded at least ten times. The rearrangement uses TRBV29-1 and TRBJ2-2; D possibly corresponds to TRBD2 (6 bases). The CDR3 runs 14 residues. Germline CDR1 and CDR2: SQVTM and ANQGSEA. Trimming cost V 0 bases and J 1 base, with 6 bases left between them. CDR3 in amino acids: CSVEEGGNTGELFF. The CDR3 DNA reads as TGCAGCGTTGAAGAGGGGGGGAACACCGGGGAGCTGTTTTTT.

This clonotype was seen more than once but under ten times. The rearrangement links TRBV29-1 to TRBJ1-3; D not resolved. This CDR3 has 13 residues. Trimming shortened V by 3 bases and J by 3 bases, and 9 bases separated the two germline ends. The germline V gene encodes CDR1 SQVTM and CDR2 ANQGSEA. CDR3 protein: CSVELDGGNTIYF. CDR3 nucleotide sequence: TGCAGCGTTGAGTTGGACGGTGGAAACACCATATATTTT.

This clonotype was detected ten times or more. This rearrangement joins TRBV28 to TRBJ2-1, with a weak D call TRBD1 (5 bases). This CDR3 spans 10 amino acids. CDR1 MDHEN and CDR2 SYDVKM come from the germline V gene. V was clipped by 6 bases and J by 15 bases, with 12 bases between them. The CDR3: CASSRQTPFF. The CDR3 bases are TGTGCCAGCAGCCGACAGACCCCGTTCTTC.

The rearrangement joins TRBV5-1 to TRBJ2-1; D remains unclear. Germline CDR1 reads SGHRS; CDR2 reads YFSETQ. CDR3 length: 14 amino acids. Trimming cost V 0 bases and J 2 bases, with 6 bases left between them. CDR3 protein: CASSLEWAYNEQFF. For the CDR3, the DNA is TGCGCCAGCAGCTTGGAGTGGGCCTACAATGAGCAGTTCTTC.

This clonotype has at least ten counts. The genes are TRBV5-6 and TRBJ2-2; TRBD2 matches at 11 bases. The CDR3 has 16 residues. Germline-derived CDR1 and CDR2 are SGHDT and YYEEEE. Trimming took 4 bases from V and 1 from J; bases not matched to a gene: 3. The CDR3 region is CASSVGLAENTGELFF. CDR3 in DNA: TGTGCCAGCAGCGTGGGACTAGCGGAGAACACCGGGGAGCTGTTTTTT. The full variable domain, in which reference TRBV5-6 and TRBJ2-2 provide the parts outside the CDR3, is DAGVTQSPTHLIKTRGQQVTLRCSPKSGHDTVSWYQQALGQGPQFIFQYYEEEERQRGNFPDRFSGHQFPNYSSELNVNALLLGDSALYLCASSVGLAENTGELFFGEGSRLTVL.

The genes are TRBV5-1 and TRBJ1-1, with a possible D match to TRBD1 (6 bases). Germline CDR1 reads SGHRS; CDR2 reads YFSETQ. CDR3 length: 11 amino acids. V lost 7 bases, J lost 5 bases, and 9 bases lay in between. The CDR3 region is CASSGETEAFF. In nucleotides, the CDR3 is TGCGCCAGCTCAGGGGAAACTGAAGCTTTCTTT.

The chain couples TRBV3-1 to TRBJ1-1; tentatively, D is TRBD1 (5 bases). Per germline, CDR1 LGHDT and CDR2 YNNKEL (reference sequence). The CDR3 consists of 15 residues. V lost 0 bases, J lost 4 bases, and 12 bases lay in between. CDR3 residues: CASSQDLRGTTEAFF. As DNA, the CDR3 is TGTGCCAGCAGCCAAGACCTCCGAGGGACCACTGAAGCTTTCTTT.

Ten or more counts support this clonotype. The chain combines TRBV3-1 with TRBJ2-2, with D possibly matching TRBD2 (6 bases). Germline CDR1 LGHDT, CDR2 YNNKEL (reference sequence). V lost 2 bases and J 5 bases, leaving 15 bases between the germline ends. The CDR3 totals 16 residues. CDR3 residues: CASSQRGVGGTGELFF. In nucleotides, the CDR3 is TGTGCCAGCAGCCAAAGGGGAGTGGGAGGAACCGGGGAGCTGTTTTTT. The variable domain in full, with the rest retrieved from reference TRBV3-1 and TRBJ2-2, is DTAVSQTPKYLVTQMGNDKSIKCEQNLGHDTMYWYKQDSKKFLKIMFSYNNKELIINETVPNRFSPKSPDKAHLNLHINSLELGDSAVYFCASSQRGVGGTGELFFGEGSRLTVL.

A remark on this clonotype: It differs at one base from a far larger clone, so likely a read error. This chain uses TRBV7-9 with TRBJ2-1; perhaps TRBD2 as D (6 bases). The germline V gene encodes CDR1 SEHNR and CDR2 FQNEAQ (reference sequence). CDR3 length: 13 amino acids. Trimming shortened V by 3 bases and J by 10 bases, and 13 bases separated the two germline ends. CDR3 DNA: TGTGCCAGCAGCTTTTCGGGAGCCTACGAGCAGTTCTTC. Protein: CASSFSGAYEQFF.

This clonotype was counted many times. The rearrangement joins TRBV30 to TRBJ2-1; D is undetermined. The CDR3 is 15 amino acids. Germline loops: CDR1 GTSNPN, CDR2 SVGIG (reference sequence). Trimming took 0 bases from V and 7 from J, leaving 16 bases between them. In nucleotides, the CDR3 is TGTGCCTGGAGTGTACTGCCAGACCGGTCAAATGAGCAGTTCTTC. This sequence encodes CAWSVLPDRSNEQFF.

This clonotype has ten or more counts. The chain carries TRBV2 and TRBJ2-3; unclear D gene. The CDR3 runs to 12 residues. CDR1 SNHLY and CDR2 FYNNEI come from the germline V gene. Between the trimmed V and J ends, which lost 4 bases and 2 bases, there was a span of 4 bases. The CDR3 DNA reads TGTGCCAGCAGTGGAAACACAGATACGCAGTATTTT. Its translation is CASSGNTDTQYF. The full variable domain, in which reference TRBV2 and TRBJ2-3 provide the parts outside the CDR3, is EPEVTQTPSHQVTQMGQEVILRCVPISNHLYFYWYRQILGQKVEFLVSFYNNEISEKSEIFDDQFSVERPDGSNFTLKIRSTKLEDSAMYFCASSGNTDTQYFGPGTRLTVL.

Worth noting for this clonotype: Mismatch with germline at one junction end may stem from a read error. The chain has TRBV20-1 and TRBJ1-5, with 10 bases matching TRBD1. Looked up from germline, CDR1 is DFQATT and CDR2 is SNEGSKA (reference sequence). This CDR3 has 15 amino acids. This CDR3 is CSAPRGTGVNRPQHF. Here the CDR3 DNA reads TGCAGTGCTCCGCGAGGGACAGGGGTCAATCGGCCCCAGCATTTT.

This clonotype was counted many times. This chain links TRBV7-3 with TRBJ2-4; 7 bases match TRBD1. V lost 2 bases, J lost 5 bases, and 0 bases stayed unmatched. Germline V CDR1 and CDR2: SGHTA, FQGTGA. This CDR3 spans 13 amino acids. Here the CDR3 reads CASSLDRENIQYF. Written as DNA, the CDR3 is TGTGCCAGCAGCTTAGACAGGGAAAACATTCAGTACTTC.

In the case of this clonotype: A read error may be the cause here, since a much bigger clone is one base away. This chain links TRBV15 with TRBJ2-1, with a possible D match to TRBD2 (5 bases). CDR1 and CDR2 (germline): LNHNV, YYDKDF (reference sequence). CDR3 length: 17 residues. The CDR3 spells CATSGPGDELGYNKQFF. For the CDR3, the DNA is TGTGCCACCAGCGGGCCCGGGGATGAACTAGGGTACAATAAGCAGTTCTTC.

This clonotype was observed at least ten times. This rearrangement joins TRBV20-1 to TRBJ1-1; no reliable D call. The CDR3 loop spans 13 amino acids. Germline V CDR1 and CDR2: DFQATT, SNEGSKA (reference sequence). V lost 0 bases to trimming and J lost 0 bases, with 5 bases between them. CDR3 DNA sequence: TGCAGTGCTAGAGAATCGGTGAACACTGAAGCTTTCTTT. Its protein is CSARESVNTEAFF.

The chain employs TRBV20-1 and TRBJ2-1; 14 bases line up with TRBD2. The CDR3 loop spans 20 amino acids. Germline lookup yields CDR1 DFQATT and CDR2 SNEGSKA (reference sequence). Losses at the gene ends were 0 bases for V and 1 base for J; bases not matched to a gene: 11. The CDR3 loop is CSAREIPGTSGRTSYNEQFF. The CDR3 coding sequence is TGCAGTGCTAGAGAAATCCCCGGGACTAGCGGGAGAACGTCCTACAATGAGCAGTTCTTC.

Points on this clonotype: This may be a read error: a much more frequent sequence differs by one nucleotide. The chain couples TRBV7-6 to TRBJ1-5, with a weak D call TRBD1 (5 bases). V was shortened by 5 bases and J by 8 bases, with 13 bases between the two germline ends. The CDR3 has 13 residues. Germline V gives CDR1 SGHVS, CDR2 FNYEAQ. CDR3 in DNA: TGTGCCAGCAGCCCCTGGGGCCATAAGCCCCAGCATTTT. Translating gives CASSPWGHKPQHF. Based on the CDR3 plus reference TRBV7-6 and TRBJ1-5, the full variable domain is GAGVSQSPRYKVTKRGQDVALRCDPISGHVSLYWYRQALGQGPEFLTYFNYEAQQDKSGLPNDRFSAERPEGSISTLTIQRTEQRDSAMYRCASSPWGHKPQHFGDGTRLSIL.